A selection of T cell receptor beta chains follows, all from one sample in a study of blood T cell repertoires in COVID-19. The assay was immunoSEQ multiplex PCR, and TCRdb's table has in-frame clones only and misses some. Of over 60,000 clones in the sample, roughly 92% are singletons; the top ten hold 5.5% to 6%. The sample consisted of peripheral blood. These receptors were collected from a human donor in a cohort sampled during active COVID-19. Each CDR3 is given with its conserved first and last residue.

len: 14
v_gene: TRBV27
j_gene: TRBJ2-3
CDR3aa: CASSIAGRADTQYF

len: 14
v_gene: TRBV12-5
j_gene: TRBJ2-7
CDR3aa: CASGLGGSRYEQYF

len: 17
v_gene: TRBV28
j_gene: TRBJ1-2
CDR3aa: CASRPGGGAPANYGYTF

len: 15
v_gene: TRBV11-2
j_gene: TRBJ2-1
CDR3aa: CASSSDPAGYNEQFF

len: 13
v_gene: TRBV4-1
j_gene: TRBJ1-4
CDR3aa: CASARQVNEKLFF

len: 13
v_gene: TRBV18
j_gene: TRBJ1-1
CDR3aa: CASSPQGRTEAFF

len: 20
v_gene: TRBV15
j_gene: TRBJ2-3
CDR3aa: CATGPGLAGFSSSRTDTQYF

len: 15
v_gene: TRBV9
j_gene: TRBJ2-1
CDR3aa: CASSGTSGGRHEQFF

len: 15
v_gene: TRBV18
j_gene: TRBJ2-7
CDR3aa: CASTMGLGADYEQYF

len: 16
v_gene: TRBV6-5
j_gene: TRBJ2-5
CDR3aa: CASSWGLAGGRETQYF

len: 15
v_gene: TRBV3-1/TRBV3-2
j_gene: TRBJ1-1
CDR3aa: CASSQPTGWSTEAFF

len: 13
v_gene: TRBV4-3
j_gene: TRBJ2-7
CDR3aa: CASSWDRSYEQYF

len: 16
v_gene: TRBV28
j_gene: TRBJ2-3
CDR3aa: CASSPRVRGGTDTQYF

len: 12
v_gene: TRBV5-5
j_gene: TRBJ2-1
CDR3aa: CASSFYGTKEFF

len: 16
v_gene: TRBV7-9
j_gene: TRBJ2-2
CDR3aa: CASSQQAGEDTGELFF

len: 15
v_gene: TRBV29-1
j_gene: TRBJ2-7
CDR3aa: CSVVGASGRAYEQYF

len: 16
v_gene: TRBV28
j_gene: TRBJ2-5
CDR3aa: CASSSQGQGRLVTQYF